This T cell receptor (beta chain) originates from a study of blood T cell repertoires in COVID-19. Study at large: The origin of the acute and convalescent COVID-19 samples was the United States, Italy and Spain.

The CDR3 has 12 residues. The V gene end was trimmed by 7 bases and the J gene end by 4 bases; junction bases not matched to a gene: 2. Germline V gene data show CDR1 as MDHEN and CDR2 as SYDVKM. Under the authors' procedure: Reference gene primers were amplified, and this amplification served to estimate nucleated cell counts. Sequenced by immunoSEQ multiplex PCR; TCRdb stores in-frame clones only, minus some. D and trimming were read from the DNA, whereas the V and J calls and clone size are those reported in that table. The profile shows about 70,000 clones, under 95% of them singletons. This clone was counted a single time.

Sequencing was performed on peripheral blood. This chain uses TRBV28 with TRBJ1-1; TRBD1 matches at 8 bases. The clonotype comes from a human donor in a cohort sampled during active COVID-19. CDR3 loop: CASTDRGTEAFF. As DNA, the CDR3 is TGTGCCAGCACAGACAGGGGCACTGAAGCTTTCTTT.